Following are 4 T cell receptor beta chains from one sample sequenced in a study of PD-1 blockade in classical Hodgkin lymphoma. The method was immunoSEQ multiplex PCR; TCRdb's version includes in-frame clones alone and lacks a portion of them. This sample carries 50,000 to 75,000 clones, approximately 89% of them seen once, and the ten largest clones take under 15%. There was relapse after autologous stem cell transplantation in every patient, and there was variation in brentuximab vedotin exposure. The starting material was peripheral blood mononuclear cells (PBMCs), obtained at baseline. These receptors were collected from a human donor with classical Hodgkin lymphoma.

The chain joins TRBV18 to TRBJ1-5; D may be TRBD1 (6 bases). This CDR3 region has 14 residues. Germline CDR1 is KGHSH and CDR2 is LQKENI. V was pared by 11 bases and J by 3 bases, with 17 bases between. CDR3 region: CASNPGQPNQPQHF. The CDR3 DNA follows: TGTGCCTCCAACCCCGGACAGCCCAATCAGCCCCAGCATTTT.

The V and J genes are TRBV18 and TRBJ2-7; TRBD1 aligns across 8 bases. In germline, CDR1 is KGHSH, CDR2 LQKENI. This CDR3 comprises 16 residues. J was trimmed by 4 bases and V by 1 base; bases with no gene match: 9. For the CDR3, the DNA is TGTGCCAGCTCACCACGAGCGTCAGGGGGCTGGTACGAGCAGTACTTC. As protein: CASSPRASGGWYEQYF.

The chain carries TRBV5-1 and TRBJ1-1; D not resolved. V lost 0 bases to trimming and J lost 0 bases, with 9 bases between them. Germline V gene sequence: CDR1 SGHRS, CDR2 YFSETQ. This CDR3 comprises 15 residues. The CDR3: CASSLARSMNTEAFF. CDR3 coding DNA: TGCGCCAGCAGCTTGGCTAGGTCCATGAACACTGAAGCTTTCTTT.

The chain recombines TRBV5-1 with TRBJ2-2; D may be TRBD1 (6 bases). The CDR3 has 13 residues. Germline CDR1 and CDR2: SGHRS and YFSETQ. Trimming removed 6 bases from V and 3 bases from J, with 9 bases in between. This CDR3 reads CASNTGYTGELFF. The CDR3 DNA reads TGCGCCAGCAATACAGGGTACACCGGGGAGCTGTTTTTT.